The 27 T cell receptor beta chains reported below all come from one sample, sequenced in a study of blood T cell repertoires in COVID-19. Generated by immunoSEQ multiplex PCR, the TCRdb table keeps only in-frame clones and is missing some. The sample contains roughly 170,000 clones, roughly nine tenths of which appear only once. Material for sequencing was peripheral blood. The receptors come from a man in his 70s with active or convalescent COVID-19.

J is TRBJ1-2 and V is TRBV4-3, with 10 nucleotides matching TRBD1. Germline trimming cut 2 bases from V and 6 bases from J; bases unmatched to any gene: 3. The CDR3 length is 14 residues. Per the germline V gene, CDR1 is LGHNA and CDR2 is YSLEER. The CDR3 bases are TGCGCCAGCAGCCAACTGACAGGGGGCCATGGCTACACCTTC. Residues: CASSQLTGGHGYTF.

The chain carries TRBV15 and TRBJ1-1, with D tentatively TRBD1 (5 bases). Looked up from germline, CDR1 is LNHNV and CDR2 is YYDKDF (reference sequence). With 3 bases removed from V and 1 base from J, the gap between germline ends came to 12 bases. This CDR3 is 15 amino acids long. This chain's CDR3 is CATSRGGYENTEAFF. DNA for the CDR3: TGTGCCACCAGCAGGGGGGGGTATGAGAACACTGAAGCTTTCTTT.

This chain uses TRBV29-1 with TRBJ2-1, with a weak D call TRBD1 (6 bases). Germline CDR1 reads SQVTM; CDR2 reads ANQGSEA. Trimming took off 7 bases at V and 0 bases at J, with 7 bases between the two ends. The CDR3 has 12 residues. CDR3 DNA: TGCAGCGAAGGGGGCTCCTACAATGAGCAGTTCTTC. Translating it yields CSEGGSYNEQFF.

This clone has only a few counts. CDR3 DNA: TGTGCCAGCGGCCGCCCAGGACTAGGGGAAAAACTGTTTTTT. This encodes CASGRPGLGEKLFF. The chain employs TRBV28 and TRBJ1-4, with no clear D. The ends were cut back, 8 bases at V and 8 bases at J, with 18 bases in the middle. This CDR3 is built from 14 residues. Germline CDR1 and CDR2: MDHEN and SYDVKM.

The chain joins TRBV5-1 to TRBJ1-1, with D possibly matching TRBD1 (5 bases). The germline CDR1 and CDR2 sequences are SGHRS and YFSETQ. V was pared by 0 bases and J by 4 bases, with 19 bases between. The CDR3 has 17 residues. The CDR3 DNA reads TGCGCCAGCAGCTTGGGGTCTTCGACCGGGGGGGGCACTGAAGCTTTCTTT. Translated, it gives CASSLGSSTGGGTEAFF.

This rearrangement joins TRBV3-1 (or the pseudogene TRBV3-2) to TRBJ1-1, with TRBD1 as a possible D gene (6 bases). V lost 1 base, J lost 4 bases, and 13 bases lay in between. Germline lookup yields CDR1 LGHDT and CDR2 YNNKEL (reference sequence). The length of the CDR3 is 15 residues. The CDR3 nucleotides read TGTGCCAGCAGCCAAGTCCTCACAGGGACCACTGAAGCTTTCTTT. Encoded protein: CASSQVLTGTTEAFF.

The rearrangement joins TRBV6-6 to TRBJ2-3; D is possibly TRBD1 (6 bases). The CDR3 is 16 amino acids. Trimming removed 2 bases at V and 3 bases at J, with 15 bases between. Per the germline V gene, CDR1 is MNHNY and CDR2 is SVGAGI (reference sequence). In DNA form, the CDR3 reads TGTGCCAGCAGTTACAACTGGGGCCAGGGGACAGATACGCAGTATTTT. It encodes CASSYNWGQGTDTQYF.

The V call is TRBV5-1, the J call TRBJ2-5; 9 positions match TRBD1. Germline V gene sequence: CDR1 SGHRS, CDR2 YFSETQ. V shed 4 bases, J shed 5 bases, and the junction held 6 bases outside the gene matches. This CDR3 spans 14 amino acids. The CDR3 region is CASSGGQGPETQYF. The CDR3 coding sequence is TGCGCCAGCAGCGGGGGACAGGGACCGGAGACCCAGTACTTC.

This sequence joins TRBV7-9 and TRBJ1-3, with D hard to call. CDR3 length: 13 residues. CDR1 and CDR2 (germline): SEHNR, FQNEAQ (reference sequence). Trimming took off 5 bases at V and 11 bases at J, with 16 bases between the two ends. Here the CDR3 DNA reads TGTGCCAGCAGCGACGAGGGCGGAGTCGCCATATATTTT. Its translation: CASSDEGGVAIYF. Full variable domain (missing parts from reference TRBV7-9 and TRBJ1-3): DTGVSQNPRHKITKRGQNVTFRCDPISEHNRLYWYRQTLGQGPEFLTYFQNEAQLEKSRLLSDRFSAERPKGSFSTLEIQRTEQGDSAMYLCASSDEGGVAIYFGEGSWLTVV.

V and J are TRBV5-1 and TRBJ1-1, with D unclear. Per the germline V gene, CDR1 is SGHRS and CDR2 is YFSETQ. Trimming pared 0 bases from V and 0 bases from J, leaving 9 bases between. This CDR3 spans 15 amino acids. The CDR3 spells CASSLGTAVNTEAFF. CDR3 nucleotides: TGCGCCAGCAGCTTGGGTACAGCGGTGAACACTGAAGCTTTCTTT.

The rearrangement uses TRBV28 and TRBJ1-4; 10 bases agree with TRBD1. V lost 6 bases, J lost 6 bases, and 4 bases stayed unmatched. Germline V gives CDR1 MDHEN, CDR2 SYDVKM. The CDR3 consists of 14 residues. The CDR3, as DNA: TGTGCCAGCAGGTCGGGACAGGGGCATGAAAAACTGTTTTTT. Its translation is CASRSGQGHEKLFF. The variable domain in full, with the rest retrieved from reference TRBV28 and TRBJ1-4, is DVKVTQSSRYLVKRTGEKVFLECVQDMDHENMFWYRQDPGLGLRLIYFSYDVKMKEKGDIPEGYSVSREKKERFSLILESASTNQTSMYLCASRSGQGHEKLFFGSGTQLSVL.

In its sample, this clone was seen a few times. At the DNA level, this CDR3 is encoded by other sequences in the same sample as well. The chain employs TRBV18 and TRBJ1-5, with 9 bases matching TRBD1. The trim removed 5 bases at V and 6 bases at J, leaving 2 bases unmatched. Germline V gene data show CDR1 as KGHSH and CDR2 as LQKENI. The CDR3 is made up of 13 amino acids. The CDR3 DNA follows: TGTGCCAGCTCATCGACAGGGGGTCAGCCCCAGCATTTT. This codes for CASSSTGGQPQHF.

J is TRBJ1-6 and V is TRBV2; weak D call: TRBD1 (5 bases). Trimming pared 1 base from V and 7 bases from J, leaving 11 bases between. The CDR3 runs to 15 residues. CDR1 SNHLY and CDR2 FYNNEI come from the germline V gene. The CDR3 DNA follows: TGTGCCAGCAGTGAAGGGGGCCGGGGGAATTCACCCCTCCACTTT. Protein product: CASSEGGRGNSPLHF.

The chain couples TRBV19 to TRBJ2-4; the D gene is possibly TRBD1 (5 bases). There are 17 residues in the CDR3. Trimming took 2 bases from V and 0 from J, leaving 14 bases between them. Germline assignment: CDR1 LNHDA and CDR2 SQIVND (reference sequence). The CDR3: CASSIPDSELAKNIQYF. The CDR3 DNA is TGTGCCAGTAGTATACCTGACAGTGAGCTAGCCAAAAACATTCAGTACTTC.

The rearrangement links TRBV2 to TRBJ1-4; weak D call: TRBD1 (5 bases). V lost 5 bases and J lost 8, with 18 bases in between. Per germline, CDR1 SNHLY and CDR2 FYNNEI. CDR3 length: 15 amino acids. As DNA, the CDR3 is TGTGCCAGCAGTACACGACAGTCCTTCGGGGAAAAACTGTTTTTT. Translating it yields CASSTRQSFGEKLFF.

CDR3 sequence reads: CASRGELYQETQYF. The CDR3 nucleotides are TGCGCCAGCAGAGGGGAACTGTACCAAGAGACCCAGTACTTC. The chain uses TRBV4-1 and TRBJ2-5, with TRBD1 as a possible D gene (5 bases). Trimming left V 6 bases short and J 0 bases short, with 11 bases between. Germline V lookup: CDR1 MGHRA, CDR2 YSYEKL. The CDR3 runs 14 residues.

The chain links TRBV24-1 to TRBJ2-5, with D tentatively TRBD2 (6 bases). The CDR3 has 14 amino acids. The germline gives CDR1 KGHDR, CDR2 SFDVKD. Deletions cut 3 bases from V and 7 bases from J, with 14 bases between. The CDR3 here is CATSDPGPGGTQYF. In DNA form, the CDR3 reads TGTGCCACCAGTGATCCCGGGCCCGGGGGGACCCAGTACTTC.

The chain links TRBV5-1 to TRBJ1-2; 8 nucleotides agree with TRBD1. V lost 4 bases and J lost 6; bases outside the gene matches: 8. From germline, CDR1 is SGHRS and CDR2 YFSETQ. CDR3 length: 14 amino acids. CDR3 residues: CASSDMTGADGYTF. The CDR3 DNA reads TGCGCCAGCAGCGATATGACAGGGGCGGATGGCTACACCTTC.

The rearrangement uses TRBV18 and TRBJ2-7, with a possible D match to TRBD1 (7 bases). The CDR3 runs to 15 residues. V lost 0 bases and J 3 bases, leaving 12 bases between the germline ends. CDR1 KGHSH and CDR2 LQKENI come from the germline V gene. CDR3 in DNA: TGTGCCAGCTCACCACCGGGGCAGGGGGGCTACGAGCAGTACTTC. Its protein is CASSPPGQGGYEQYF.

V gene TRBV19 combines with J gene TRBJ1-1; TRBD1 is a possible D gene (5 bases). V lost 7 bases to trimming and J lost 2 bases, with 14 bases between them. Germline V lookup: CDR1 LNHDA, CDR2 SQIVND (reference sequence). This CDR3 has 14 residues. The CDR3 sequence: CASTQGGGNTEAFF. CDR3 coding DNA: TGTGCCAGTACGCAGGGCGGTGGAAACACTGAAGCTTTCTTT.

This clone was detected only a few times. This chain uses TRBV19 with TRBJ1-5, with TRBD1 identical over 9 bases. V shed 6 bases and J 7 bases; nucleotides not matched to a gene: 22. Germline loops: CDR1 LNHDA, CDR2 SQIVND (reference sequence). The CDR3 contains 19 residues. CDR3 sequence reads: CASSQGQGRYLFSGQPQHF. For the CDR3, the DNA is TGTGCCAGTAGCCAGGGACAGGGAAGATATTTGTTTTCGGGCCAGCCCCAGCATTTT.

This clone has only one observation. The chain carries TRBV12-3 or TRBV12-4 and TRBJ2-3; 8 bases fit TRBD1. Trimming cost V 5 bases and J 13 bases; bases outside gene matches: 11. There are 13 residues in the CDR3. CDR3 nucleotide sequence: TGTGCCAGCAGTCGTACCGGACAGGGACTGGAGTATTTT. It is translated as CASSRTGQGLEYF.

This clone was picked up many times. Its ends do not fully match the called genes, so a read error is possible. The chain has TRBV3-1 (or the pseudogene TRBV3-2) and TRBJ2-7; a weak D match, TRBD2 (6 bases). CDR1 LGHDT and CDR2 YNNKEL come from the germline V gene (reference sequence). The CDR3 covers 17 residues. CDR3 protein: CASSQARGVSGNYEQYF. In DNA form, the CDR3 reads TGTGCCAGCAGTCAAGCGCGGGGAGTTTCGGGGAACTACGAGCAGTACTTC.

As regards this clone: At one end, the junction sequence differs from germline, possibly due to a read error. The V and J genes are TRBV5-6 and TRBJ1-4, with D tentatively TRBD1 (6 bases). This CDR3 spans 16 amino acids. Germline assignment: CDR1 SGHDT and CDR2 YYEEEE. Here the CDR3 reads CARSRGRGAGNEKLFF. CDR3 coding DNA: TGTGCCCGCAGCCGGGGGAGGGGGGCCGGGAATGAAAAACTGTTTTTT.

V usage is TRBV11-3 and J usage is TRBJ2-2, with 8 bases identical to TRBD1. With 6 bases clipped from V and 4 bases from J, the junction kept 10 bases outside the gene matches. The V gene's germline CDR1 is SGHNT and CDR2 YENEEA. There are 16 residues in the CDR3. CDR3 loop: CASSSAGGRSTGELFF. As DNA, the CDR3 is TGTGCCAGCAGTTCCGCAGGGGGCCGCTCCACCGGGGAGCTGTTTTTT.

V gene TRBV5-1 combines with J gene TRBJ2-3; 11 bases match TRBD2. CDR3 length: 15 amino acids. The trim removed 3 bases at V and 0 bases at J, leaving 0 bases unmatched. CDR1 SGHRS and CDR2 YFSETQ come from the germline V gene. CDR3 loop: CASSWTSGSTDTQYF. The CDR3 coding sequence is TGCGCCAGCAGCTGGACTAGCGGGAGCACAGATACGCAGTATTTT.

The rearrangement links TRBV27 to TRBJ1-1, with 7 bases that match TRBD1. V dropped 6 bases and J dropped 5; count of bases not matched to a gene: 15. CDR1 is MNHEY, CDR2 SMNVEV, per germline (reference sequence). The CDR3 length is 16 residues. CDR3 residues: CASSSTGTVGWTEAFF. In DNA form, the CDR3 reads TGTGCCAGCAGCTCAACTGGGACAGTCGGATGGACTGAAGCTTTCTTT.